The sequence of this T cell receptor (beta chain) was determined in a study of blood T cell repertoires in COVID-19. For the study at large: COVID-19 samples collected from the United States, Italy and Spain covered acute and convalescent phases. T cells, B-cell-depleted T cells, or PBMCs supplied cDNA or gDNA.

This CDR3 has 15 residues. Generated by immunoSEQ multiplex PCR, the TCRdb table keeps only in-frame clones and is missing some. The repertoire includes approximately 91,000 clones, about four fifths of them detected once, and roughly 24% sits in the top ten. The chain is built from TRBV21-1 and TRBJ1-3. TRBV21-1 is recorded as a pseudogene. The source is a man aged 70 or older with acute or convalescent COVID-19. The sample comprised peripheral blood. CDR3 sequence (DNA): TGTGCCAGCAGCAACCGGGGAGTCTCTGGAAACACCATATATTTT. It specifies CASSNRGVSGNTIYF.